This record concerns one T cell receptor beta chain sequence. Germline CDR1 MNHEY, CDR2 SMNVEV (reference sequence). V shed 6 bases and J 5 bases; nucleotides not matched to a gene: 5. The CDR3 is 14 amino acids. The sample belongs to a study of T cell responses to AZD1222 COVID-19 vaccine. Assay: immunoSEQ multiplex PCR; the TCRdb copy retains only in-frame clones and omits some. The table includes around 94,000 clones, about four fifths detected once. The chain couples TRBV27 to TRBJ1-5; TRBD1 matches at 9 bases. The starting material was peripheral blood, obtained on day 0 of AZD1222 vaccination. The origin of this receptor is an adult in good health. The CDR3 nucleotides read TGTGCCAGCAGCGACCGGGACAGGGATCAGCCCCAGCATTTT. Translation: CASSDRDRDQPQHF.